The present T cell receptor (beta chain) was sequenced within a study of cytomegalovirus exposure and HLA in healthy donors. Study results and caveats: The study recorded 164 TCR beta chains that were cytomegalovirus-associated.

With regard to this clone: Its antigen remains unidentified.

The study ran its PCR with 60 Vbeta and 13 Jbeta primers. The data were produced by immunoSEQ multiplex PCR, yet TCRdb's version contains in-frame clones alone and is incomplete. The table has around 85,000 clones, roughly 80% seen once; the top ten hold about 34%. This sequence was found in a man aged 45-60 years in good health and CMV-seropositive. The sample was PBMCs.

CDR3 loop: CSVANTGGYEQYF. The CDR3 DNA reads TGCAGCGTTGCAAACACAGGGGGGTACGAGCAGTACTTC. The V gene is TRBV29-1, the J gene TRBJ2-7; 8 positions agree with TRBD1. CDR3 length: 13 residues. Germline V lookup: CDR1 SQVTM, CDR2 ANQGSEA. The V gene end was trimmed by 4 bases and the J gene end by 4 bases; junction bases not matched to a gene: 6.